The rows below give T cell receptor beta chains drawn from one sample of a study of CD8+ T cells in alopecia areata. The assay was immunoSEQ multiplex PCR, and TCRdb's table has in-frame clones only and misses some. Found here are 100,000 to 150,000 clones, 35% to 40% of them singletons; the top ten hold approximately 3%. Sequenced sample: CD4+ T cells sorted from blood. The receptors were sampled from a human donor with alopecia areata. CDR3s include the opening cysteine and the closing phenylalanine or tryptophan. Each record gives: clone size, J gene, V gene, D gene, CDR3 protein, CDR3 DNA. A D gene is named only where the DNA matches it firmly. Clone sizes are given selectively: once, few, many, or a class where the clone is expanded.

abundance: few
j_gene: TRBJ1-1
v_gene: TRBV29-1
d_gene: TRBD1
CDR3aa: CSVDGIGGGQGRAFF
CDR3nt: TGCAGCGTTGATGGGATCGGGGGAGGACAGGGTCGGGCTTTCTTT

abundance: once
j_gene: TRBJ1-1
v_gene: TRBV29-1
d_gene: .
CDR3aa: CSVEIWVNTEAFF
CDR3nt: TGCAGCGTTGAGATCTGGGTGAACACTGAAGCTTTCTTT

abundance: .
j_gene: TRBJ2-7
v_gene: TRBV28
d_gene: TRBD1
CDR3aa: CAVGGPISYEQYF
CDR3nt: TGTGCTGTAGGGGGCCCGATCTCCTACGAGCAGTACTTC

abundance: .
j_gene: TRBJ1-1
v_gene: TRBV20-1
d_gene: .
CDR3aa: CSARRDTEAFF
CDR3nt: TGCAGTGCTCGCCGGGACACTGAAGCTTTCTTT

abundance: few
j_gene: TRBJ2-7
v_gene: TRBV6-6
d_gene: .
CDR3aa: CASSRPGRYPYEQYF
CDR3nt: TGTGCCAGCAGCCGCCCGGGACGTTACCCCTACGAGCAGTACTTC

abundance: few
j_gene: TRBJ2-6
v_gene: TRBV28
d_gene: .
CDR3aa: CASSPGANVLTF
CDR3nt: TGTGCCAGCAGCCCCGGGGCCAACGTCCTGACTTTC

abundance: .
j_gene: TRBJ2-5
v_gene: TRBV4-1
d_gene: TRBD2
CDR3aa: CASSQVLAGEETQYF
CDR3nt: TGCGCCAGCAGCCAAGTACTAGCGGGAGAAGAGACCCAGTACTTC

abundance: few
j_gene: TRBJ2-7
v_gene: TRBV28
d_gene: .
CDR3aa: CASSTTGRPSYEQYF
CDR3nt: TGTGCCAGCAGTACCACAGGGAGACCCTCCTACGAGCAGTACTTC

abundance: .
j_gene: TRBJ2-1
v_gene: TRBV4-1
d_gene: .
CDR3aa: CASSRSTGNEQFF
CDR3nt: TGCGCCAGCAGCCGCTCGACGGGGAATGAGCAGTTCTTC

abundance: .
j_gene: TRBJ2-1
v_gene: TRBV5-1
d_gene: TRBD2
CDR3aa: CASSFAGTSGTHEQFF
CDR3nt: TGCGCCAGCAGCTTCGCCGGGACTAGCGGGACCCATGAGCAGTTCTTC

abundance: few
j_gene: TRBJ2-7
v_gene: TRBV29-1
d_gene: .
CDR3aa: CSVEKGNGLSYEQYF
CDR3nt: TGCAGCGTTGAAAAGGGGAACGGGCTATCCTACGAGCAGTACTTC

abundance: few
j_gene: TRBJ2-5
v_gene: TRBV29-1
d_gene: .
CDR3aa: CSAVPTAVQETQYF
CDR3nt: TGCAGCGCCGTCCCAACGGCGGTCCAAGAGACCCAGTACTTC

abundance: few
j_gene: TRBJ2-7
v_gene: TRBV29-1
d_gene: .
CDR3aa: CSVGRTDHEQYF
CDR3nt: TGCAGCGTTGGCCGGACGGACCACGAGCAGTACTTC

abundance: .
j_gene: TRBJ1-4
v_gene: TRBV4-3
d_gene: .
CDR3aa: CASSQAGSIRTNEKLFF
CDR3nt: TGCGCCAGCAGCCAGGCCGGGTCGATTAGAACTAATGAAAAACTGTTTTTT

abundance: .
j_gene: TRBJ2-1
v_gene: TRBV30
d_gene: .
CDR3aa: CAWSVLNNEQFF
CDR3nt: TGTGCCTGGAGTGTGCTCAACAATGAGCAGTTCTTC

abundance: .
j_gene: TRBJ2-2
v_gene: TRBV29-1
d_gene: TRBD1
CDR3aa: CSVKGQGNTGELFF
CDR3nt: TGCAGCGTTAAGGGACAGGGCAACACCGGGGAGCTGTTTTTT

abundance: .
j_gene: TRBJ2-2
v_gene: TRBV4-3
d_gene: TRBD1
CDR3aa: CASSQGLTGERTGELFF
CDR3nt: TGCGCCAGCAGCCAAGGATTGACAGGGGAAAGGACCGGGGAGCTGTTTTTT

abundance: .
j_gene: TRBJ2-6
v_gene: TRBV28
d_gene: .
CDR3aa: CASSLYRGAGERRANVLTF
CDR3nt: TGTGCCAGCAGTTTATATCGTGGTGCAGGGGAGAGGAGGGCCAACGTCCTGACTTTC

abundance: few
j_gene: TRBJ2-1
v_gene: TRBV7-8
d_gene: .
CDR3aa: CASSLGSGHNEQFF
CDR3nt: TGTGCCAGCAGCTTAGGGAGCGGACACAATGAGCAGTTCTTC

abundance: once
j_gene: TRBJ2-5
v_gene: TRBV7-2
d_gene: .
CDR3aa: CASSFGPTETQYF
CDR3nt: TGTGCCAGCAGCTTCGGGCCAACAGAGACCCAGTACTTC

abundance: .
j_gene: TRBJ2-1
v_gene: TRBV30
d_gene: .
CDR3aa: CAWSVQSGVVYNEQFF
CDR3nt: TGTGCCTGGAGTGTACAGTCGGGAGTCGTCTACAATGAGCAGTTCTTC

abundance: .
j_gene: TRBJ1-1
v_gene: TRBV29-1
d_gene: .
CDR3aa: CSVVEQGGTEAFF
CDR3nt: TGCAGCGTCGTTGAACAGGGAGGCACTGAAGCTTTCTTT

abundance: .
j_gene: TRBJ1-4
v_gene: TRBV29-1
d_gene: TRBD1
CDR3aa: CSVATGVHANEKLFF
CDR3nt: TGCAGCGTCGCCACAGGGGTTCATGCTAATGAAAAACTGTTTTTT

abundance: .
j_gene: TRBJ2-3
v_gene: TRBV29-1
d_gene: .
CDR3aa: CSVGLDTQYF
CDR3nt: TGCAGCGTCGGGCTAGATACGCAGTATTTT

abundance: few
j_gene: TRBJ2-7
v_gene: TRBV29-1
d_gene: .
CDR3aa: CSVMEGRDEQYF
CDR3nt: TGCAGCGTTATGGAAGGGCGGGACGAGCAGTACTTC

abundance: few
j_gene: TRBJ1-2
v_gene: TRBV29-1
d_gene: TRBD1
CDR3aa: CSVFEPGQGYGYTF
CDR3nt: TGCAGCGTATTTGAACCGGGACAGGGATATGGCTACACCTTC

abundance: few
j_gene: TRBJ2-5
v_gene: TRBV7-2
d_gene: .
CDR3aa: CASSPPGGETQYF
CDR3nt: TGTGCCAGCAGCCCGCCTGGGGGAGAGACCCAGTACTTC

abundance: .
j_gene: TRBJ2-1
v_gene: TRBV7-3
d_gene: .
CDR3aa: CASSVSGIENNEQFF
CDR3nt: TGTGCCAGCAGCGTGAGTGGGATCGAGAACAATGAGCAGTTCTTC

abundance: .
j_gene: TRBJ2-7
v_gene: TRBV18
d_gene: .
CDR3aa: CASSQGQGEQYF
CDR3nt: TGTGCCAGCTCACAAGGACAAGGCGAGCAGTACTTC

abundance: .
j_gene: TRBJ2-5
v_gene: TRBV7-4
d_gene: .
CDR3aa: CASSPQGPTETQYF
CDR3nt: TGTGCCAGCAGCCCGCAAGGACCTACGGAGACCCAGTACTTC

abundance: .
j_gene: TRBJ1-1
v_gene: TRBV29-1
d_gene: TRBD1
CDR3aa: CSVRQGDTEAFF
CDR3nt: TGCAGCGTTCGACAGGGGGACACTGAAGCTTTCTTT

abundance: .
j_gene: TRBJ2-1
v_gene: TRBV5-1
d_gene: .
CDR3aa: CASSVDGQGEQFF
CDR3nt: TGCGCCAGCAGCGTGGACGGTCAGGGTGAGCAGTTCTTC

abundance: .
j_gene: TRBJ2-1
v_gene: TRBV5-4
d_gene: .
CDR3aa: CASTPPGTGGDEQFF
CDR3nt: TGTGCCAGCACCCCACCGGGGACTGGGGGCGATGAGCAGTTCTTC

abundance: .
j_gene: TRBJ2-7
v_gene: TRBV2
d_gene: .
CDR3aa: CASSMQGRYEQYF
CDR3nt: TGTGCCAGCAGTATGCAGGGGCGATACGAGCAGTACTTC

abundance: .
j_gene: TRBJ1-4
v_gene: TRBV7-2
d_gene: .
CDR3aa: CASSLTFRFQGEKLFF
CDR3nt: TGTGCCAGCAGCTTAACATTCCGCTTTCAGGGTGAAAAACTGTTTTTT

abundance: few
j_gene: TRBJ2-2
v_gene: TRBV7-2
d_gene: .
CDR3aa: CASSPAGGAVTGELFF
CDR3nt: TGTGCCAGCAGCCCTGCCGGGGGCGCGGTGACCGGGGAGCTGTTTTTT

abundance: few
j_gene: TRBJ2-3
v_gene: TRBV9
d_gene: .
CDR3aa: CASSARVGGTDTQYF
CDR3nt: TGTGCCAGCAGCGCCCGAGTGGGGGGCACAGATACGCAGTATTTT

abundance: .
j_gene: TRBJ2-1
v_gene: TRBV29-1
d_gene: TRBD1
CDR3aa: CSVVPGVAGGEFF
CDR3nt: TGCAGCGTTGTCCCGGGGGTGGCAGGGGGCGAGTTCTTC

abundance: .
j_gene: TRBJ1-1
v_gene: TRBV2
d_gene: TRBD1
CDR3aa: CASSTHQDRRNTEAFF
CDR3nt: TGTGCCAGCAGTACCCATCAGGACAGGAGGAACACTGAAGCTTTCTTT

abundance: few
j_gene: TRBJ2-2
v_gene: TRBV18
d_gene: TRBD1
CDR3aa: CASSPGQGRTGELFF
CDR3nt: TGTGCCAGCTCACCTGGACAGGGGCGCACCGGGGAGCTGTTTTTT

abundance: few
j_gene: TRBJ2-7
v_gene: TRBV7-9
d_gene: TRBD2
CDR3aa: CASSRRGAGSYEQYF
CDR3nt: TGTGCCAGCAGCCGGAGAGGAGCGGGGAGCTACGAGCAGTACTTC

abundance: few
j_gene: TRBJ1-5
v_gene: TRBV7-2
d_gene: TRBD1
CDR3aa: CASSLEAGGGQPQHF
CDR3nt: TGTGCCAGCAGCTTAGAGGCAGGGGGCGGACAGCCCCAGCATTTT

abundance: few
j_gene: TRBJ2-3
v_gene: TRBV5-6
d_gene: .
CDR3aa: CASSLTRATTLF
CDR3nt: TGTGCCAGCAGCTTGACTCGGGCAACAACCCTTTTT